Listed below are T cell receptor beta chains from one sample, sequenced in a study of blood T cell repertoires in COVID-19. The method was immunoSEQ multiplex PCR; TCRdb's version includes in-frame clones alone and lacks a portion of them. The sample records under 300,000 clones, roughly nine tenths being singletons. The sample consisted of peripheral blood. Receptors originate from a man between 18 and 35 years old with active or convalescent COVID-19. The CDR3 runs from the conserved cysteine through the conserved F or W. The D gene is left open where the match is weak. A clone size is listed for some rows: how often the clone was seen (once, few, many), or a class if it is expanded.

V gene	clone size	D gene	J gene	CDR3 DNA	CDR3 protein
TRBV5-1	-	-	TRBJ2-2	TGCGCCAGCACCCTTACCGGGGAGCTGTTTTTT	CASTLTGELFF
TRBV4-2	-	-	TRBJ2-7	TGTGCCAGCAGCCAAGCGCCGGCGGCTCGACCCTACGAGCAGTACTTC	CASSQAPAARPYEQYF
TRBV19	once	-	TRBJ1-1	TGTGCCAGTAGTACCCGAGGGGGGGCGATCGCTGAAGCTTTCTTT	CASSTRGGAIAEAFF
TRBV9	-	-	TRBJ1-1	TGTGCCAGCAGCGTGACGCCAGGGGCGAGGACTGAAGCTTTCTTT	CASSVTPGARTEAFF
TRBV11-2	-	-	TRBJ1-3	TGTGCCAGCAGCCCCCAGCAGGGGGGAAACACCATATATTTT	CASSPQQGGNTIYF
TRBV5-1	-	-	TRBJ1-4	TGCGCCAGCAGCCCAAGCTCAACTAATGAAAAACTGTTTTTT	CASSPSSTNEKLFF
TRBV9	-	-	TRBJ2-3	TGTGCCAGCAGCGTCTCCGGGACATCGGTCACAGATACGCAGTATTTT	CASSVSGTSVTDTQYF
TRBV6-5	-	-	TRBJ1-2	TGTGCCAGCAGTAAGGGACCGGGAGTCAATGGCTACACCTTC	CASSKGPGVNGYTF
TRBV25-1	-	-	TRBJ1-1	TGTGCCAGCAGTGTGGGGGCCCGGGATACTGAAGCTTTCTTT	CASSVGARDTEAFF
TRBV27	-	TRBD1	TRBJ1-5	TGTGCCAGCAGTCGGACAGGGGGCGAGCCCCAGCATTTT	CASSRTGGEPQHF
TRBV10-1	few	TRBD2	TRBJ2-1	TGCGCCAGCGACATAGGGACTAGCGCCTCCTACAATGAGCAGTTCTTC	CASDIGTSASYNEQFF
TRBV7-6	few	TRBD1	TRBJ1-2	TGTGCCAGCAGCTTAAACAGGGGGTATGGCTACACCTTC	CASSLNRGYGYTF
TRBV6-2/TRBV6-3	-	TRBD2	TRBJ2-5	TGTGCCAGCAGCCCTGGACCGGGACTAGCGAAAGAGACCCAGTACTTC	CASSPGPGLAKETQYF
TRBV5-1	-	TRBD2	TRBJ2-3	TGCGCCAGCAGCTTGGTGGGGACTAGCGGAAATACGCAGTATTTT	CASSLVGTSGNTQYF
TRBV12-3/TRBV12-4	-	-	TRBJ1-2	TGTGCCAGCAGCCCCCGGGGGGGCGGCTACACCTTC	CASSPRGGGYTF
TRBV2	-	-	TRBJ2-5	TGTGCCAGTTCAGCGGAGCTCCGTGGGACCCAGTACTTC	CASSAELRGTQYF
TRBV28	-	-	TRBJ2-5	TGTGCCAGCAGTTTAGCAGGGATAGGTAGACAAGAGACCCAGTACTTC	CASSLAGIGRQETQYF
TRBV14	-	-	TRBJ1-2	TGTGCCAGCAGCCACTTGATGGATGGCCTCGGGGGCTACACCTTC	CASSHLMDGLGGYTF
TRBV7-2	-	-	TRBJ2-1	TGTGCCAGCAGCTTAGATACCCTGACAGTCCCCTACAATGAGCAGTTCTTC	CASSLDTLTVPYNEQFF
TRBV29-1	-	-	TRBJ1-2	TGCAGCGTTGTAGGGGGGGGGAGCCAGCTTTTATATGGCTACACCTTC	CSVVGGGSQLLYGYTF
TRBV30	-	-	TRBJ1-3	TGTGCCTGGAGTGTAATCGTAGACACCATATATTTT	CAWSVIVDTIYF
TRBV12-3/TRBV12-4	-	-	TRBJ1-2	TGTGCCAGCAGCCTTGAGGGTCATGGCTACACCTTC	CASSLEGHGYTF
TRBV7-2	-	-	TRBJ1-1	TGTGCCAGCAGCTCACGGGCTGAAGCTTTCTTT	CASSSRAEAFF
TRBV10-2	-	TRBD2	TRBJ2-7	TGCGCCAGCAGACTAGCGGGGGGGCCCCGCGAGCAGTACTTC	CASRLAGGPREQYF
TRBV3-1/TRBV3-2	-	-	TRBJ2-5	TGTGCCAGCAGCCAGATGACAATCTTCCAAGAGACCCAGTACTTC	CASSQMTIFQETQYF
TRBV5-1	once	TRBD2	TRBJ2-2	TGCGCCAGCAGCTTGGCCCCAGCGGGAGGGTTGGAGGCGAACACCGGGGAGCTGTTTTTT	CASSLAPAGGLEANTGELFF
TRBV5-1	-	-	TRBJ2-7	TGCGCCAGCAGCTTGGCCAGTGGTTACGAGCAGTACTTC	CASSLASGYEQYF
TRBV7-6	-	-	TRBJ2-1	TGTGCCAGCAGCTTACTCGATGTGGGAGCGTGGACCTACAATGAGCAGTTCTTC	CASSLLDVGAWTYNEQFF
TRBV5-1	-	-	TRBJ1-1	TGCGCCAGCAGCATGTGGGAGGGAGGCATGAACACTGAAGCTTTCTTT	CASSMWEGGMNTEAFF
TRBV15	-	-	TRBJ2-5	TGTGCCACCAGCCCACAGGGATTCGTCGAAGAGACCCAGTACTTC	CATSPQGFVEETQYF
TRBV5-1	once	-	TRBJ2-7	TGCGCCAGCAGCTTGGAGGGGACCTACGAGCAGTACTTC	CASSLEGTYEQYF
TRBV5-4	-	-	TRBJ2-2	TGTGCCAGCAGCGTGGACACCGCGAACACCGGGGAGCTGTTTTTT	CASSVDTANTGELFF
TRBV6-6	-	TRBD1	TRBJ1-5	TGTGCCAGCAGATCGTCCGGGACAGGACAGCCCCAGCATTTT	CASRSSGTGQPQHF
TRBV6-2/TRBV6-3	once	-	TRBJ2-1	TGTGCCAGCAGTATTAGACTCACCTCCTACAATGAGCAGTTCTTC	CASSIRLTSYNEQFF
TRBV28	-	-	TRBJ2-1	TGTGCCAGCAGTTTAGACATGGGCCAGGGGGGTGCTAATGAGCAGTTCTTC	CASSLDMGQGGANEQFF
TRBV7-9	few	TRBD2	TRBJ2-5	TGTGCCAGCAGCCCCTGGACTAGCTCGGAGACCCAGTACTTC	CASSPWTSSETQYF
TRBV7-9	-	-	TRBJ2-3	TGTGCCAGCAGCGGCCGGCGGGGAGATACGCAGTATTTT	CASSGRRGDTQYF
TRBV30	-	-	TRBJ1-5	TGTGCCTGGAGTGTTCAGGGCCGTCAGCCCCAGCATTTT	CAWSVQGRQPQHF
TRBV29-1	-	-	TRBJ2-7	TGCAGCGCCAAATCAGGGGAGCGCTCCTACGAGCAGTACTTC	CSAKSGERSYEQYF
TRBV29-1	-	TRBD1	TRBJ2-7	TGCAGCGCTCAATGGGACAGGTTGGGCGAGCAGTACTTC	CSAQWDRLGEQYF
TRBV10-2	-	-	TRBJ1-3	TGCGCCAGCAGGGACAGCAGATCTGGAAACACCATATATTTT	CASRDSRSGNTIYF
TRBV27	-	-	TRBJ1-5	TGTGCCAGCAGTTTGCTCAGGGATCATAATCAGCCCCAGCATTTT	CASSLLRDHNQPQHF
TRBV28	once	-	TRBJ1-3	TGTGCCAGCAGTTTCCCAATGAGCTCTGGAAACACCATATATTTT	CASSFPMSSGNTIYF
TRBV28	-	-	TRBJ1-1	TGTGCCAGCAGTCGCTCCCTAGGCCTTGGGAACACTGAAGCTTTCTTT	CASSRSLGLGNTEAFF